This note documents a single T cell receptor beta chain sequence. Germline lookup yields CDR1 LNHDA and CDR2 SQIVND (reference sequence). The V segment lost 5 bases and the J segment 2 bases; nucleotides outside the gene matches: 7. This CDR3 is 15 amino acids long. These data come from a study of blood T cell repertoires in COVID-19. Study context: Samples came from the United States, Italy and Spain, spanning acute and convalescent COVID-19. The analysed material was cDNA or gDNA that came from T cells, B-cell-depleted T cells, or PBMCs.

Authors' data handling: The authors estimated nucleated cell counts from reference gene primer amplification. The repertoire was sequenced with immunoSEQ multiplex PCR; TCRdb's copy has only in-frame clones and lacks some. D and trimming come from the DNA, and the V and J calls and clone size come from that table. The sample has around 250,000 clones, 89% seen once; the top ten hold approximately 4.6%. This TCR was recovered from a woman in her 40s who had recovered from COVID-19. V is TRBV19 and J is TRBJ2-3; 7 nucleotides line up with TRBD2. Sequenced sample: peripheral blood. The CDR3 protein is CASSLTAGSTDTQYF. Written as DNA, the CDR3 is TGTGCCAGTAGTCTAACAGCGGGGTCCACAGATACGCAGTATTTT.